The TCR beta chain under discussion was sequenced for a study of CD8+CD57+ T cells in acquired aplastic anemia. Study-wide points: Between the patient and control groups, CD8+ Simpson's diversity did not differ significantly. Researchers report that 25 to 30 CD8+ CDR3 sequences appeared in both patients and controls.

Genomic DNA served as template for TCR beta VDJ and CDR3 profiling. TCRdb analysed the reads with MiXCR anew, one entry per CDR3 protein. This repertoire shows roughly 150,000 distinct CDR3 sequences, approximately 44% found once; its top ten account for about 1.1%. This clonotype came up many times. Its specificity is not known. The CDR3 is 15 amino acids. The germline gives CDR1 SGDLS, CDR2 YYNGEE. The V and J ends lost 4 bases and 6 bases respectively, with 17 bases between them. Sequences were obtained from sorted CD4+, CD8+, or CD8+CD57+ T cells (not recorded which) from PBMCs. The chain is built from TRBV9 and TRBJ2-1, with D tentatively TRBD2 (5 bases). The receptor's source is a human donor in good health. This chain's CDR3 is CASSPILSGLNEQFF. CDR3 coding DNA: TGTGCCAGCAGCCCCATTCTGAGCGGACTCAATGAGCAGTTCTTC.